These 2 T cell receptor beta chains came from one sample sequenced in a study of identical twins. TCRdb used MiXCR to reprocess the 5' RACE reads, holding one entry per CDR3 protein. The sample holds fewer than 250,000 distinct CDR3 sequences, less than 20% seen once. The same sample was also used in a study of T cells expressing NK-cell markers.

Source material: CD8+ T cells sorted from blood. All receptors come from a woman between 18 and 30 years old in good health.

The chain joins TRBV27 to TRBJ1-1; 9 nucleotides match TRBD1. Trimming took 3 bases from V and 1 from J; bases not matched to a gene: 12. Germline V lookup: CDR1 MNHEY, CDR2 SMNVEV (reference sequence). The CDR3 is 18 residues long. The CDR3 sequence is CASSLTSRDRVENTEAFF. CDR3 DNA: TGTGCCAGCAGTTTGACATCCCGGGACAGGGTAGAGAACACTGAAGCTTTCTTT.

This clonotype was seen a few times. The J gene is TRBJ1-5, the V gene TRBV12-3 or TRBV12-4, with D maybe TRBD1 (6 bases). Trimming took off 6 bases at V and 4 bases at J, with 16 bases between the two ends. The CDR3 length is 15 residues. The CDR3 nucleotides read TGTGCCAGCAGCCCACAGGGTTTGGGAAATCAGCCCCAGCATTTT. Its translation: CASSPQGLGNQPQHF.